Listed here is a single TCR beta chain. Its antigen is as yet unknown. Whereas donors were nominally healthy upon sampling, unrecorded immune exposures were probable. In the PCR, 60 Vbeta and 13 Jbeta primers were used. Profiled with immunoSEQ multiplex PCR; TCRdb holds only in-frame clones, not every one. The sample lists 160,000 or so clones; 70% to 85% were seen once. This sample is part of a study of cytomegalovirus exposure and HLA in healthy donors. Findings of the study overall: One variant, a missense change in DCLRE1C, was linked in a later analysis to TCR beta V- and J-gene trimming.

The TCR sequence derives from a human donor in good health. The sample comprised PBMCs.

CDR3 coding DNA: TGTGCCATCAGTCCTGAGGGACAGGATGAAAAACTGTTTTTT. This translates into CAISPEGQDEKLFF. The genes are TRBV10-3 and TRBJ1-4, with 8 bases fitting TRBD1. J was trimmed by 6 bases and V by 5 bases; bases with no gene match: 5. Germline-derived CDR1 and CDR2 are ENHRY and SYGVKD. The CDR3 extends over 14 amino acids.